Listed here are 23 T cell receptor beta chains from one sample, sequenced in a study of blood T cell repertoires in COVID-19. Using immunoSEQ multiplex PCR, the repertoire was profiled, and TCRdb retains in-frame clones only, with some absent. Of under 300,000 clones in the sample, about four fifths were seen once. The sequencing sample was made of peripheral blood. These receptor sequences come from a man aged 30-40 years who had recovered from COVID-19.

This rearrangement joins TRBV10-3 to TRBJ1-2, with D tentatively TRBD1 (5 bases). The germline V gene encodes CDR1 ENHRY and CDR2 SYGVKD. Trimming removed 2 bases at V and 8 bases at J, with 21 bases between. This CDR3 contains 16 residues. CDR3 DNA: TGTGCCATCAGTGAGGAGGGAGGCAGGGACCGAGGGGGCTACACCTTC. It encodes CAISEEGGRDRGGYTF.

The count of this clone is one. Here the CDR3 reads CASSPSVVPYEQYF. In nucleotides, the CDR3 is TGTGCCAGCAGCCCCTCGGTAGTCCCCTACGAGCAGTACTTC. V usage is TRBV9 and J usage is TRBJ2-7, with D unclear. The CDR3 is 14 amino acids. Per the germline V gene, CDR1 is SGDLS and CDR2 is YYNGEE. The V gene lost 4 bases and the J gene lost 2 bases, with 13 bases spanning the gap.

V gene TRBV11-3 combines with J gene TRBJ2-1; TRBD1 matches at 7 bases. Per the germline V gene, CDR1 is SGHNT and CDR2 is YENEEA. This CDR3 spans 15 amino acids. The trim removed 1 base at V and 2 bases at J, leaving 2 bases unmatched. In DNA form, the CDR3 reads TGTGCCAGCAGCTTAGGGGACAGTCCCTACAATGAGCAGTTCTTC. Translation: CASSLGDSPYNEQFF. Full variable domain (rest looked up from reference TRBV11-3 and TRBJ2-1): EAGVVQSPRYKIIEKKQPVAFWCNPISGHNTLYWYLQNLGQGPELLIRYENEEAVDDSQLPKDRFSAERLKGVDSTLKIQPAELGDSAVYLCASSLGDSPYNEQFFGPGTRLTVL.

The chain employs TRBV19 and TRBJ2-5; D uncertain. Between the trimmed V and J ends, which lost 3 bases and 2 bases, there was a span of 13 bases. This CDR3 is 15 amino acids long. Germline V gives CDR1 LNHDA, CDR2 SQIVND (reference sequence). The CDR3 spells CASSIGRGQQETQYF. The CDR3 coding sequence is TGTGCCAGTAGTATTGGGCGTGGCCAACAAGAGACCCAGTACTTC.

This clone has a handful of counts. This chain connects TRBV3-1 (or the pseudogene TRBV3-2) to TRBJ1-5; 10 positions match TRBD1. The V gene's germline CDR1 is LGHDT and CDR2 YNNKEL (reference sequence). The CDR3 has 15 residues. The trim removed 5 bases at V and 5 bases at J, leaving 6 bases unmatched. CDR3 residues: CASSSGTGAYQPQHF. In nucleotides, the CDR3 is TGTGCCAGCAGCTCCGGGACAGGGGCGTATCAGCCCCAGCATTTT.

The rearrangement joins TRBV11-2 to TRBJ2-1; perhaps TRBD2 as D (5 bases). CDR3 length equals 15 residues. Germline CDR1 reads SGHAT; CDR2 reads FQNNGV. V lost 4 bases and J lost 6, with 16 bases in between. DNA for the CDR3: TGTGCCAGCAGCTCCAACCCTCTAGCTAGCAATGAGCAGTTCTTC. The encoded protein is CASSSNPLASNEQFF.

The chain has TRBV6-1 and TRBJ1-6; D gene uncertain. The V end lost 3 bases, the J end lost 9 bases, and 6 bases lay between the germline ends. The V gene's germline CDR1 is MNHNS and CDR2 SASEGT. The CDR3 sequence is 12 residues long. CDR3 bases: TGTGCCAGCAGTGACCTCTTTTCACCCCTCCACTTT. This translates into CASSDLFSPLHF.

This chain links TRBV11-1 with TRBJ2-7; TRBD1 matches 10 bases. J lost 3 bases, V lost 5 bases, and 10 bases had no gene match. The CDR3 sequence is 16 residues long. CDR1 SGHAT and CDR2 FQDESV come from the germline V gene (reference sequence). CDR3 in DNA: TGTGCCAGCAGCCCACGGGGACAGGGGTTTAGCTACGAGCAGTACTTC. Translating it yields CASSPRGQGFSYEQYF.

J is TRBJ1-1 and V is TRBV3-1 (or the pseudogene TRBV3-2); perhaps TRBD1 as D (6 bases). The germline gives CDR1 LGHDT, CDR2 YNNKEL (reference sequence). V gave up 7 bases and J gave up 8 bases, with 17 bases separating them. This CDR3 spans 13 amino acids. The CDR3 loop reads CASNDRGGAEAFF. CDR3 in DNA: TGTGCCAGCAACGACAGAGGGGGGGCCGAAGCTTTCTTT.

This clone was detected once. The gene calls are TRBV7-9 and TRBJ1-6; maybe TRBD1 (6 bases). Germline V gene lookup returns CDR1 SEHNR and CDR2 FQNEAQ (reference sequence). The V end lost 5 bases, the J end lost 4 bases, and 12 bases lay between the germline ends. The CDR3 sequence is 15 residues long. The CDR3 protein is CASSLRGLYNSPLHF. In DNA form, the CDR3 reads TGTGCCAGCAGCCTCAGGGGTTTATATAATTCACCCCTCCACTTT.

In its sample, this clone was seen once. The V and J genes are TRBV2 and TRBJ2-5; 7 positions agree with TRBD2. Germline V lookup: CDR1 SNHLY, CDR2 FYNNEI. The CDR3 is made up of 15 amino acids. V dropped 8 bases and J dropped 0; count of bases not matched to a gene: 9. The CDR3 is CASAKRGEYQETQYF. The CDR3 nucleotides are TGTGCCAGCGCCAAGCGGGGAGAGTACCAAGAGACCCAGTACTTC.

The chain is built from TRBV6-5 and TRBJ2-2; tentative D call: TRBD1 (5 bases). Trimming pared 5 bases from V and 6 bases from J, leaving 7 bases between. The length of the CDR3 is 12 residues. The germline CDR1 and CDR2 sequences are MNHEY and SVGAGI. The CDR3 protein is CASSLGAGELFF. CDR3 DNA sequence: TGTGCCAGCAGTCTAGGGGCCGGGGAGCTGTTTTTT.

The rearrangement links TRBV5-1 to TRBJ1-1; no firm D call. The germline V and J ends were trimmed by 4 bases and 4 bases, with 14 bases remaining between them. The germline gives CDR1 SGHRS, CDR2 YFSETQ. This CDR3 is 14 amino acids long. For the CDR3, the DNA is TGCGCCAGCAGCCCCAAGACCCCGGGCACTGAAGCTTTCTTT. Protein sequence: CASSPKTPGTEAFF.

This clone was seen only once. V and J are TRBV6-2 or TRBV6-3 and TRBJ1-1; D uncertain. CDR3 length: 13 amino acids. V was shortened by 5 bases and J by 1 base, with 8 bases between the two germline ends. Germline loops: CDR1 MNHEY, CDR2 SVGEGT. As DNA, the CDR3 is TGTGCCAGCAGTCGGGTATCGAACACTGAAGCTTTCTTT. Amino acid sequence: CASSRVSNTEAFF.

The chain couples TRBV5-1 to TRBJ2-2; TRBD2 is a possible D gene (7 bases). Trimming removed 2 bases from V and 1 base from J, with 9 bases in between. The CDR3 is 15 amino acids. Germline loops: CDR1 SGHRS, CDR2 YFSETQ. CDR3 sequence: CASSFGGQNTGELFF. The CDR3, as DNA: TGCGCCAGCAGCTTCGGGGGGCAGAACACCGGGGAGCTGTTTTTT.

This clone was recorded a few times. The J gene is TRBJ1-1, the V gene TRBV29-1; the D gene is possibly TRBD1 (6 bases). Germline CDR1 reads SQVTM; CDR2 reads ANQGSEA. The CDR3 extends over 12 amino acids. With 6 bases removed from V and 3 bases from J, the gap between germline ends came to 11 bases. The CDR3 spells CSVDTGHTEAFF. For the CDR3, the DNA is TGCAGCGTCGACACAGGGCACACTGAAGCTTTCTTT.

The gene calls are TRBV7-3 and TRBJ2-2; 7 bases align to TRBD1. V was clipped by 4 bases and J by 1 base; unmatched bases: 6. CDR3 length equals 16 residues. CDR1 and CDR2 (germline): SGHTA, FQGTGA. In DNA, the CDR3 is TGTGCCAGCAGCTCCGACGGGGACAGGAACACCGGGGAGCTGTTTTTT. Protein product: CASSSDGDRNTGELFF.

This clone came up a few times. V is TRBV7-7 and J is TRBJ2-1, with TRBD2 identical over 9 bases. Germline CDR1 and CDR2: SSHAT and FNYEAQ (reference sequence). V was pared by 4 bases and J by 8 bases, with 12 bases of the junction left unmatched. The CDR3 loop spans 16 amino acids. CDR3 sequence: CASSSGAGGLFDEQFF. The DNA for the CDR3 is TGTGCCAGCAGCTCCGGGGCGGGGGGGCTGTTCGATGAGCAGTTCTTC.

This rearrangement joins TRBV28 to TRBJ2-1; a weak D match, TRBD2 (7 bases). The CDR3 extends over 13 amino acids. V was pared by 7 bases and J by 10 bases, with 17 bases between. Germline V gives CDR1 MDHEN, CDR2 SYDVKM. CDR3 in amino acids: CASTLGGAGEQFF. In DNA, the CDR3 is TGTGCCAGCACCTTAGGGGGGGCAGGGGAGCAGTTCTTC.

The chain employs TRBV5-1 and TRBJ1-1; D is undetermined. V lost 0 bases, J lost 2 bases, and 8 bases lay in between. Per germline, CDR1 SGHRS and CDR2 YFSETQ. The CDR3 is 14 residues long. CDR3 residues: CASSLGIRNTEAFF. The CDR3 nucleotides are TGCGCCAGCAGCTTGGGTATCAGAAACACTGAAGCTTTCTTT.

This chain uses TRBV28 with TRBJ1-2; weak D call: TRBD1 (6 bases). From germline, CDR1 is MDHEN and CDR2 SYDVKM. This CDR3 is built from 15 residues. Trimming pared 6 bases from V and 7 bases from J, leaving 21 bases between. CDR3 region: CASRPGGTRPIGYTF. CDR3 in DNA: TGTGCCAGCAGACCGGGTGGGACAAGGCCCATTGGCTACACCTTC.

V is TRBV11-1 and J is TRBJ2-7; TRBD1 is a possible D gene (6 bases). Germline-derived CDR1 and CDR2 are SGHAT and FQDESV (reference sequence). V was shortened by 1 base and J by 4 bases, with 11 bases between the two germline ends. CDR3 length: 14 residues. DNA for the CDR3: TGTGCCAGCAGCTTAGTGGGGACACAGTACGAGCAGTACGTC. This gives the protein CASSLVGTQYEQYV.

The J gene is TRBJ2-5, the V gene TRBV6-5; D remains ambiguous. The CDR3 length is 12 residues. V gave up 8 bases and J gave up 2 bases, with 9 bases separating them. Germline V CDR1 and CDR2: MNHEY, SVGAGI. The CDR3 region is CASSIQQETQYF. The CDR3 bases are TGTGCCAGCTCGATTCAGCAAGAGACCCAGTACTTC.